One and the same sample provided the 4 T cell receptor beta chains below, sequenced in a study of vaccination effects on CD4 cells after COVID-19. Profiled with immunoSEQ multiplex PCR; TCRdb holds only in-frame clones, not every one. The repertoire includes around 24,000 clones, about three quarters of them detected once, and less than 7.5% sits in the top ten. Their antigens remain unidentified. Antigen-specific CD4+ T cells were expanded with viral peptide pools in the ViraFEST assay before sequencing. Scientists isolated CD4+ T cells after an approximately ten-day culture period ended. Everyone in the study got two shots of either the BNT162b2 or mRNA-1273 vaccine. Sequenced here: CD4+ T cells from PBMCs cultured with SARS-CoV-2 spike peptides, sampled after COVID-19 vaccination. Receptor source: a human donor who received a COVID-19 vaccine. Some clones in this sample may be carry-over from other donors' samples.

The chain carries TRBV2 and TRBJ2-7; D remains ambiguous. The germline gives CDR1 SNHLY, CDR2 FYNNEI. Deletions cut 4 bases from V and 6 bases from J, with 7 bases between. The CDR3 has 11 residues. The CDR3: CASSVTSEQYV. CDR3 bases: TGTGCCAGCAGTGTGACCTCCGAGCAGTACGTC.

The CDR3 DNA is TGTGCCACCAGTGATTTTTTTGCGACTGAAGCTTTCTTT. Translating it yields CATSDFFATEAFF. The rearrangement joins TRBV24-1 to TRBJ1-1; D not resolved. The CDR3 is 13 amino acids. Germline CDR1 is KGHDR and CDR2 is SFDVKD. V lost 1 base to trimming and J lost 5 bases, with 7 bases between them.

The genes are TRBV10-1 and TRBJ2-2; 7 bases match TRBD2. CDR3 length: 14 residues. The germline V gene encodes CDR1 WNHNN and CDR2 SYGVQD (reference sequence). V lost 6 bases, J lost 1 base, and 2 bases stayed unmatched. CDR3 region: CASRLAENTGELFF. Here the CDR3 DNA reads TGCGCCAGCAGGCTAGCGGAGAACACCGGGGAGCTGTTTTTT.

This clone has a handful of counts. The chain employs TRBV24-1 and TRBJ2-3, with D tentatively TRBD1 or TRBD2 (5 bases each). V was shortened by 11 bases and J by 1 base, with 9 bases between the two germline ends. This CDR3 has 12 residues. Per the germline V gene, CDR1 is KGHDR and CDR2 is SFDVKD. The CDR3 coding sequence is TGTGCCATCGGGGACCGCACAGATACGCAGTATTTT. It codes for CAIGDRTDTQYF.